The 15 T cell receptor beta chains reported below all come from one sample, sequenced in a study of OX40 agonist ivuxolimab in advanced cancers. Sequencing was performed with immunoSEQ multiplex PCR; in TCRdb, only in-frame clones are kept and a portion is missing. This table has about 59,000 clones, about 90% appearing once. Sequencing was performed on CD4+ or CD8+ T cells sorted from blood, taken in a trial of the OX40 agonist ivuxolimab. The receptor source for this set is an adult with an advanced solid tumor such as melanoma, head and neck, liver or kidney cancer.

The J gene is TRBJ1-5, the V gene TRBV9, with TRBD1 as a possible D gene (5 bases). V lost 0 bases and J 7 bases, leaving 8 bases between the germline ends. There are 13 residues in the CDR3. The germline CDR1 and CDR2 sequences are SGDLS and YYNGEE. This CDR3 reads CASSVEEGQPQHF. Written as DNA, the CDR3 is TGTGCCAGCAGCGTAGAAGAGGGGCAGCCCCAGCATTTT.

The chain is built from TRBV6-5 and TRBJ2-1; no reliable D call. In germline, CDR1 is MNHEY, CDR2 SVGAGI. V lost 4 bases and J 8 bases, leaving 9 bases between the germline ends. The CDR3 consists of 12 residues. In DNA, the CDR3 is TGTGCCAGCAGTTCTCGTCCCGATGAGCAGTTCTTC. This codes for CASSSRPDEQFF.

This clone was observed a single time. V gene TRBV5-4 combines with J gene TRBJ1-1, with unresolved D. The CDR3 extends over 14 amino acids. The germline V gene has CDR1 SGHNT and CDR2 YYREEE (reference sequence). V lost 3 bases to trimming and J lost 0 bases, with 9 bases between them. In DNA form, the CDR3 reads TGTGCCAGCAGCTCGGACCTTATGAACACTGAAGCTTTCTTT. This gives the protein CASSSDLMNTEAFF.

The chain links TRBV9 to TRBJ2-5; the D call may be TRBD1 or TRBD2 (6 bases each). Looked up from germline, CDR1 is SGDLS and CDR2 is YYNGEE. The CDR3 has 15 amino acids. Trimming pared 0 bases from V and 4 bases from J, leaving 13 bases between. The chain's CDR3 is CASSVAGRGRETQYF. CDR3 DNA: TGTGCCAGCAGCGTAGCCGGCCGGGGGCGAGAGACCCAGTACTTC.

The V gene is TRBV2, the J gene TRBJ2-1, with TRBD2 matching over 8 bases. The germline V gene encodes CDR1 SNHLY and CDR2 FYNNEI. CDR3 length: 14 amino acids. J was trimmed by 12 bases and V by 11 bases; bases with no gene match: 18. CDR3 residues: CASAKLAERVAQFF. In DNA, the CDR3 is TGTGCCTCCGCAAAACTAGCGGAAAGGGTTGCGCAGTTCTTC.

The V and J genes are TRBV9 and TRBJ1-2; D gene ambiguous. Trimming pared 1 base from V and 1 base from J, leaving 11 bases between. The germline V gene encodes CDR1 SGDLS and CDR2 YYNGEE. This CDR3 has 15 residues. The CDR3, as DNA: TGTGCCAGCAGCGTAACAGTCGGCGATAACTATGGCTACACCTTC. Its protein is CASSVTVGDNYGYTF.

This chain joins TRBV7-9 and TRBJ1-2, with D unclear. V was clipped by 0 bases and J by 6 bases, with 14 bases between them. The CDR3 extends over 15 amino acids. From germline, CDR1 is SEHNR and CDR2 FQNEAQ (reference sequence). In DNA form, the CDR3 reads TGTGCCAGCAGCTTAGCGGGCAGCATAGCACATGGCTACACCTTC. The encoded protein is CASSLAGSIAHGYTF.

The chain employs TRBV4-1 and TRBJ1-1, with 12 bases lining up with TRBD1. Germline values: CDR1 MGHRA, CDR2 YSYEKL. This CDR3 contains 18 residues. Trimming at V came to 2 bases and at J to 2 bases, leaving 9 bases not matched to a gene. The CDR3 region is CASSQFRGQGARNTEAFF. For the CDR3, the DNA is TGCGCCAGCAGCCAATTCCGGGGACAGGGGGCTAGAAACACTGAAGCTTTCTTT.

Regarding this clone: This specimen includes other DNA sequences encoding the same CDR3. The V and J genes are TRBV6-1 and TRBJ2-1, with 9 nucleotides matching TRBD2. The germline V gene encodes CDR1 MNHNS and CDR2 SASEGT. CDR3 length: 15 amino acids. Trimming cost V 2 bases and J 8 bases; bases outside gene matches: 7. CDR3: CASSEMAGGPYEQFF. The CDR3 coding sequence is TGTGCCAGCAGTGAAATGGCGGGGGGGCCCTATGAGCAGTTCTTC.

The chain couples TRBV7-9 to TRBJ2-1; D is unresolved. Germline CDR1 reads SEHNR; CDR2 reads FQNEAQ (reference sequence). Deletions cut 6 bases from V and 5 bases from J, with 14 bases between. The CDR3 has 14 amino acids. CDR3 coding DNA: TGTGCCAGCAGAGCCCTTTCACGGGACAATGAGCAGTTCTTC. It specifies CASRALSRDNEQFF.

Only one count was recorded for this clone. The chain is built from TRBV7-6 and TRBJ1-5; D is undetermined. From germline, CDR1 is SGHVS and CDR2 FNYEAQ. The CDR3 runs to 13 residues. V lost 4 bases to trimming and J lost 3 bases, with 7 bases between them. The DNA of the CDR3 is TGTGCCAGCAGCTGGGGATCCAATCAGCCCCAGCATTTT. It specifies CASSWGSNQPQHF.

The V call is TRBV15, the J call TRBJ2-3, with a possible D match to TRBD2 (5 bases). Per the germline V gene, CDR1 is LNHNV and CDR2 is YYDKDF (reference sequence). The ends were cut back, 1 base at V and 0 bases at J, with 5 bases in the middle. This CDR3 region has 14 residues. The CDR3 spells CATSRGGSTDTQYF. The CDR3 nucleotides are TGTGCCACCAGCAGAGGAGGGAGCACAGATACGCAGTATTTT.

The rearrangement joins TRBV4-3 to TRBJ1-1; D uncertain. The CDR3 covers 13 residues. Deletions cut 1 base from V and 1 base from J, with 4 bases between. Germline V gives CDR1 LGHNA, CDR2 YSLEER. The CDR3 here is CASSQVENTEAFF. Written as DNA, the CDR3 is TGCGCCAGCAGCCAAGTGGAGAACACTGAAGCTTTCTTT.

The CDR3 bases are TGTGCCAGCAATGAAGCGGGGACGAATGAGCAGTTCTTC. Its translation: CASNEAGTNEQFF. The chain couples TRBV28 to TRBJ2-1, with 7 nucleotides matching TRBD2. After removal of 7 bases from V and 7 bases from J, the junction contained 7 bases not matched to a gene. Germline V CDR1 and CDR2: MDHEN, SYDVKM. The CDR3 runs to 13 residues. The variable domain in full, completed from reference TRBV28 and TRBJ2-1, reads DVKVTQSSRYLVKRTGEKVFLECVQDMDHENMFWYRQDPGLGLRLIYFSYDVKMKEKGDIPEGYSVSREKKERFSLILESASTNQTSMYLCASNEAGTNEQFFGPGTRLTVL.

This chain connects TRBV7-3 to TRBJ2-1; 10 positions agree with TRBD2. Germline CDR1 SGHTA, CDR2 FQGTGA. The CDR3 is made up of 21 amino acids. The junction had 19 bases not matched to a gene; V was cut back by 5 bases and J by 0 bases. Here the CDR3 DNA reads TGTGCCAGCAGCACATACAGGCCCGTCATGGAGCGGGAGGGCTCCTACAATGAGCAGTTCTTC. Translating it yields CASSTYRPVMEREGSYNEQFF.